This is a list of T cell receptor beta chains from one sample in a study of blood T cell repertoires in COVID-19. The assay was immunoSEQ multiplex PCR, and TCRdb's table has in-frame clones only and misses some. The data contain about 170,000 clones, 84% of them singletons. Sample: peripheral blood. Receptors were obtained from a woman aged 70 to 79 with COVID-19, enrolled during active disease. The CDR3 runs from the conserved cysteine through the conserved F or W. The D gene is left open where the match is weak. The listing skips clone size in some rows; elsewhere it reads once, few, many or a size class.

V gene	J gene	clone size	D gene	CDR3 DNA	CDR3 protein
TRBV28	TRBJ1-5	once	TRBD1	TGTGCCAGCAGCCCTAGACAGGGGGCTCAGCCCCAGCATTTT	CASSPRQGAQPQHF
TRBV28	TRBJ1-2	once	.	TGTGCCAGCAGCGACAGTCTTTCGCAGGGTGGCTACACCTTC	CASSDSLSQGGYTF
TRBV19	TRBJ1-4	few	.	TGTGCCAGTAGTCTCCCGGTGGCAGTGACAAATGAAAAACTGTTTTTT	CASSLPVAVTNEKLFF
TRBV2	TRBJ1-1	.	TRBD1	TGTGCCAGCAACCCCGGACCGGGACAGGGTGCTTTCTTT	CASNPGPGQGAFF
TRBV27	TRBJ2-6	.	.	TGTGCCAGCAAGCCAGCGGGCTCTGGGGCCAACGTCCTGACTTTC	CASKPAGSGANVLTF
TRBV30	TRBJ2-5	.	TRBD1	TGTGCCTGGAGTGTGGGACAGAAAGAGACCCAGTACTTC	CAWSVGQKETQYF
TRBV19	TRBJ1-1	.	.	TGTGCCACCTCCCTAGTTGGGAACACTGAAGCTTTCTTT	CATSLVGNTEAFF
TRBV10-2	TRBJ2-5	.	.	TGCGCCAGCAGTGGTATTTCGTACCAAGAGACCCAGTACTTC	CASSGISYQETQYF
TRBV5-1	TRBJ2-3	.	TRBD2	TGCGCCAGCATGGCGGGAGGGCGGACAGATACGCAGTATTTT	CASMAGGRTDTQYF
TRBV28	TRBJ1-5	once	.	TGTGCCAGCAGTCAGACAGACTTTCTCAGAGTGGCCAATCAGCCCCAGCATTTT	CASSQTDFLRVANQPQHF
TRBV28	TRBJ1-4	few	.	TGTGCCAGCAGTTCTAATCTGAGTAATGAAAAACTGTTTTTT	CASSSNLSNEKLFF
TRBV25-1	TRBJ1-2	.	.	TGTGCCAGCAGTGATAGAGCTAACTATGGCTACACCTTC	CASSDRANYGYTF
TRBV4-2	TRBJ1-1	few	.	TGTGCCAGCAGCCAAGAATCAGGCGCGTACGCTGAAGCTTTCTTT	CASSQESGAYAEAFF
TRBV19	TRBJ2-4	.	TRBD2	TGTGCCAGTAGCCTGACTAGCCGGGGAGCCAAAAACATTCAGTACTTC	CASSLTSRGAKNIQYF
TRBV28	TRBJ2-7	few	TRBD1	TGTGCCAGCAGTCCAGGGGGAAGCTCCTACGAGCAGTACTTC	CASSPGGSSYEQYF
TRBV25-1	TRBJ1-5	.	.	TGTGCCAGCAGTGAATCGTGGAGGTCCATAATCAATCAGCCCCAGCATTTT	CASSESWRSIINQPQHF
TRBV9	TRBJ2-1	.	TRBD2	TGTGCCAGCAGCGCCGGACTAGCCCTAGGCAATGAGCAGTTCTTC	CASSAGLALGNEQFF
TRBV11-2	TRBJ1-5	.	.	TGTGCCAGCAGCTTAGTGGGCCAGCCCCAGCATTTT	CASSLVGQPQHF
TRBV6-6	TRBJ1-5	.	.	TGTGCCAGCAGTCGGACCGGGATTGGGAATCAGCCCCAGCATTTT	CASSRTGIGNQPQHF
TRBV6-5	TRBJ1-2	.	.	TGTGCCAGCAGTTACCACCCCAGGGACTATGGCTACACCTTC	CASSYHPRDYGYTF
TRBV18	TRBJ2-5	.	TRBD1	TGTGCCAGCTCACAAGACTCCGGGACAGGGACCCAAGAGACCCAGTACTTC	CASSQDSGTGTQETQYF
TRBV3-1/TRBV3-2	TRBJ1-6	.	.	TGTGCCAGCAGCCGGGACTTCGATAATTCACCCCTCCACTTT	CASSRDFDNSPLHF
TRBV19	TRBJ2-5	.	.	TGTGCCAGTAGTTCCCGGACTCCTGGACGGGGAGAGACCCAGTACTTC	CASSSRTPGRGETQYF
TRBV9	TRBJ1-1	.	.	TGTGCCAGCAGCCCAGAGGTCGGGATATCAAAAGGTTTCTTT	CASSPEVGISKGFF
TRBV19	TRBJ2-7	.	.	TGTGCCAGTAGAGCCAGAGACAGTACCTACGAGCAGTACTTC	CASRARDSTYEQYF
TRBV27	TRBJ1-6	.	.	TGTGCCAGCAGTTTACAGGAAAAAAATTCACCCCTCCACTTT	CASSLQEKNSPLHF
TRBV28	TRBJ1-6	.	TRBD1	TGTGCCAGCAGTCACTCGACAGGGGGCCATTCACCCCTCCACTTT	CASSHSTGGHSPLHF
TRBV2	TRBJ1-5	.	TRBD1	TGTGCCAGCAGTCAACAGGGGCGGCAGCCCCAGCATTTT	CASSQQGRQPQHF
TRBV19	TRBJ1-5	.	TRBD1	TGTGCCAGTAGTATGGAGCGGGACAGGGCTCAGCCCCAGCATTTT	CASSMERDRAQPQHF
TRBV30	TRBJ2-2	.	.	TGTGCCTGGAGCGAAGCGGCGGGCCGCGCGAACACCGGGGAGCTGTTTTTT	CAWSEAAGRANTGELFF
TRBV5-8	TRBJ1-5	.	.	TGTGCCAGCAGCGTGGGTGCAGGGCTCGACAATCAGCCCCAGCATTTT	CASSVGAGLDNQPQHF
TRBV27	TRBJ1-2	.	TRBD1	TGTGCCAGCAGTTTAGCGGCAGGGGGCGATCTCTATGGCTACACCTTC	CASSLAAGGDLYGYTF
TRBV6-5	TRBJ1-2	.	.	TGTGCCAGCAAGGACAGTAACTATGGCTACACCTTC	CASKDSNYGYTF
TRBV7-3	TRBJ2-2	.	.	TGTGCCAGCAGCTTATTCGGGGAGACGTATGCCGGGGAGCTGTTTTTT	CASSLFGETYAGELFF
TRBV15	TRBJ2-1	.	TRBD2	TGTGCCACCAGCCCAGAACGGGGGGGCTACAATGAGCAGTTCTTC	CATSPERGGYNEQFF
TRBV28	TRBJ1-2	few	TRBD1	TGTGCCAGCAGTCCCCAGACAGGGGGCAACTATGGCTACACCTTC	CASSPQTGGNYGYTF
TRBV9	TRBJ2-1	.	.	TGTGCCAGCAGCGTATTCGGAGGGAATGAGCAGTTCTTC	CASSVFGGNEQFF
TRBV5-4	TRBJ1-1	.	.	TGTGCCAGCAGCTTTTCCCAGACAAACACTGAAGCTTTCTTT	CASSFSQTNTEAFF
TRBV27	TRBJ1-5	.	.	TGTGCCAGCGGGGACGGGGGAGATCAGCCCCAGCATTTT	CASGDGGDQPQHF
TRBV28	TRBJ2-3	.	TRBD1	TGTGCCAGCAGTTTAAGTGGGACAGGGACAGATACGCAGTATTTT	CASSLSGTGTDTQYF
TRBV12-3/TRBV12-4	TRBJ1-6	.	.	TGTGCTACCCGGGGGGATAATTCACCCCTCCACTTT	CATRGDNSPLHF
TRBV2	TRBJ1-4	.	TRBD1	TGTGCCAGCAGGTCGGGACAGAATAATGAAAAACTGTTTTTT	CASRSGQNNEKLFF
TRBV6-5	TRBJ2-1	few	TRBD2	TGTGCCAGCAGTTACGGGAGACTAGCGGGAGACAATGAGCAGTTCTTC	CASSYGRLAGDNEQFF
TRBV6-4	TRBJ1-2	few	TRBD1	TGTGCCAGCAGGGCGACAGGGATGGACTATGGCTACACCTTC	CASRATGMDYGYTF
TRBV18	TRBJ1-1	.	.	TGTGCCAGCTCACCACCGGACAGTAATTATGAAGCTTTCTTT	CASSPPDSNYEAFF
TRBV28	TRBJ2-5	.	.	TGTGCCAGCAGTTTACCGGGGCAAGAGACCCAGTACTTC	CASSLPGQETQYF
TRBV19	TRBJ1-5	.	TRBD1	TGTGCCAGTAGTCGAGGGCAGGGGGCGAACCAGCCCCAGCATTTT	CASSRGQGANQPQHF